What follows are 27 T cell receptor beta chains derived from one specimen sequenced in a study of T cell changes during pregnancy in multiple sclerosis. Profiled with immunoSEQ multiplex PCR; TCRdb holds only in-frame clones, not every one. The table has 45,000 to 55,000 clones, about 90% seen once. This material consisted of CD4+ T cells from peripheral blood mononuclear cells, taken after pregnancy. All receptors derive from a female donor with multiple sclerosis, enrolled in a pregnancy study.

The chain has TRBV27 and TRBJ2-1; 14 nucleotides line up with TRBD2. Germline CDR1 and CDR2: MNHEY and SMNVEV (reference sequence). This CDR3 comprises 16 residues. CDR3 sequence: CATRLAGGPRGNEQFF. The CDR3 DNA reads TGTGCTACCCGACTAGCGGGAGGGCCAAGGGGCAATGAGCAGTTCTTC.

This chain joins TRBV9 and TRBJ2-7; perhaps TRBD2 as D (6 bases). The CDR3 contains 14 residues. Per the germline V gene, CDR1 is SGDLS and CDR2 is YYNGEE. V was pared by 1 base and J by 2 bases, with 10 bases between. CDR3 bases: TGTGCCAGCAGCGTACAGGAGGGAGCCTACGAGCAGTACTTC. Translated: CASSVQEGAYEQYF.

This clone was picked up one time. The chain employs TRBV5-1 and TRBJ1-2; 8 bases map to TRBD1. Germline V gene sequence: CDR1 SGHRS, CDR2 YFSETQ. The J segment lost 8 bases and the V segment lost 4 bases, leaving 10 bases of the junction unmatched. The CDR3 runs to 14 residues. The DNA of the CDR3 is TGCGCCAGCAGCCAAGCTCAGGGGGCGTTAGGCTACACCTTC. Translating gives CASSQAQGALGYTF.

This rearrangement joins TRBV9 to TRBJ2-2; D possibly corresponds to TRBD2 (5 bases). V lost 2 bases to trimming and J lost 3 bases, with 11 bases between them. The CDR3 extends over 15 amino acids. The germline V gene encodes CDR1 SGDLS and CDR2 YYNGEE. CDR3 in amino acids: CASSVTSGDTGELFF. In DNA, the CDR3 is TGTGCCAGCAGCGTTACGAGCGGAGACACCGGGGAGCTGTTTTTT.

In regard to this clone: This CDR3 is also generated by other DNA sequences in the sample. The rearrangement uses TRBV4-2 and TRBJ2-7; D perhaps matches TRBD1 (6 bases). Trimming removed 4 bases at V and 0 bases at J, with 13 bases between. Germline loops: CDR1 LGHNA, CDR2 YNFKEQ. The CDR3 covers 15 residues. The CDR3 loop is CASSPVKDSSYEQYF. In nucleotides, the CDR3 is TGTGCCAGCAGCCCAGTCAAGGACAGCTCCTACGAGCAGTACTTC.

V is TRBV28 and J is TRBJ1-4; D gene uncertain. CDR1 is MDHEN and CDR2 is SYDVKM in the germline V gene. The V end was cut by 8 bases, the J end by 4 bases, with 11 bases between. The CDR3 has 13 residues. CDR3 loop: CASRENGNEKLFF. In DNA form, the CDR3 reads TGTGCCAGCCGCGAAAACGGTAATGAAAAACTGTTTTTT.

The chain joins TRBV19 to TRBJ2-5; D gene uncertain. This CDR3 has 13 residues. Trimming removed 2 bases at V and 7 bases at J, with 11 bases between. Per germline, CDR1 LNHDA and CDR2 SQIVND (reference sequence). This chain's CDR3 is CASSIQGETTQYF. The CDR3 DNA is TGTGCCAGTAGTATACAAGGAGAGACGACCCAGTACTTC.

In its sample, this clone was seen a few times. The J gene is TRBJ2-1, the V gene TRBV11-2; a possible D gene is TRBD2 (5 bases). The germline CDR1 and CDR2 sequences are SGHAT and FQNNGV. V was cut by 0 bases and J by 5 bases, with 11 bases left in between. The CDR3 runs to 15 residues. The CDR3 is CASSLDGLVNNEQFF. CDR3 nucleotide sequence: TGTGCCAGCAGCTTAGACGGACTGGTTAACAATGAGCAGTTCTTC.

This clone was seen a single time. V and J are TRBV9 and TRBJ2-5; TRBD1 aligns across 8 bases. There are 15 residues in the CDR3. The V gene's germline CDR1 is SGDLS and CDR2 YYNGEE. Trimming at V came to 5 bases and at J to 2 bases, leaving 8 bases not matched to a gene. DNA for the CDR3: TGTGCCAGCAGTAAGGGACAGGCGTTTCAAGAGACCCAGTACTTC. It specifies CASSKGQAFQETQYF.

CDR3 sequence: CASSFTPTGDTEAFF. The CDR3 DNA reads TGTGCCAGCAGCTTTACCCCGACAGGGGACACTGAAGCTTTCTTT. The chain carries TRBV5-5 and TRBJ1-1; 8 bases match TRBD1. Looked up from germline, CDR1 is SGHKS and CDR2 is YYEKEE (reference sequence). The CDR3 sequence is 15 residues long. V shed 2 bases and J 3 bases; nucleotides not matched to a gene: 6.

The chain carries TRBV5-1 and TRBJ2-7; D possibly corresponds to TRBD1 (5 bases). Trimming cost V 0 bases and J 7 bases, with 11 bases left between them. The CDR3 length is 13 residues. CDR1 and CDR2 (germline): SGHRS, YFSETQ. The CDR3 protein is CASSLGQGREQYF. As DNA, the CDR3 is TGCGCCAGCAGCTTGGGGCAGGGCCGGGAGCAGTACTTC.

V and J are TRBV30 and TRBJ2-3; D is undetermined. CDR1 GTSNPN and CDR2 SVGIG come from the germline V gene (reference sequence). The V and J ends lost 1 base and 5 bases respectively, with 4 bases between them. This CDR3 comprises 11 residues. The CDR3 here is CAWSAKDTQYF. For the CDR3, the DNA is TGTGCCTGGAGTGCCAAAGATACGCAGTATTTT. Supplemented by reference TRBV30 and TRBJ2-3, the full variable domain reads SQTIHQWPATLVQPVGSPLSLECTVEGTSNPNLYWYRQAAGRGLQLLFYSVGIGQISSEVPQNLSASRPQDRQFILSSKKLLLSDSGFYLCAWSAKDTQYFGPGTRLTVL.

V gene TRBV21-1 combines with J gene TRBJ2-1; the DNA was not used to check the table's D call, TRBD2. TRBV21-1 is deemed a pseudogene. This CDR3 is built from 18 residues. The CDR3 DNA reads TGTGCCAGCAGCAGCCCAGCGACTAGCGGGAGCCCTGGGAATGAGCAGTTCTTC. Its translation: CASSSPATSGSPGNEQFF.

The V and J genes are TRBV25-1 and TRBJ1-5, with D unresolved. Germline V gene lookup returns CDR1 MGHDK and CDR2 SYGVNS. The CDR3 covers 13 residues. Trimming shortened V by 4 bases and J by 4 bases, and 8 bases separated the two germline ends. The DNA of the CDR3 is TGTGCCAGCAGTGCTCCGGGAAATCAGCCCCAGCATTTT. The encoded protein is CASSAPGNQPQHF.

The chain couples TRBV29-1 to TRBJ1-5, with D possibly being TRBD1 (5 bases). Germline assignment: CDR1 SQVTM and CDR2 ANQGSEA. CDR3 length: 12 amino acids. The V gene lost 6 bases and the J gene lost 7 bases, with 13 bases spanning the gap. The DNA for the CDR3 is TGCAGCGTAGGGGAACATCAGCAGCCCCAGCATTTT. Translation gives CSVGEHQQPQHF.

The rearrangement links TRBV2 to TRBJ2-2, with 7 bases aligning to TRBD1. The germline gives CDR1 SNHLY, CDR2 FYNNEI. The CDR3 consists of 16 residues. The V segment lost 6 bases and the J segment 1 base; nucleotides outside the gene matches: 8. The CDR3 DNA is TGTGCCAGCAGATTTGACAGGGCCCGGAACACCGGGGAGCTGTTTTTT. Protein product: CASRFDRARNTGELFF.

This rearrangement joins TRBV19 to TRBJ2-2; D possibly corresponds to TRBD1 (6 bases). This CDR3 is built from 15 residues. Germline V CDR1 and CDR2: LNHDA, SQIVND (reference sequence). Deletions cut 8 bases from V and 2 bases from J, with 15 bases between. The CDR3 region has the DNA TGTGCCAGTGCGATCCAGGGGCCCAACACCGGGGAGCTGTTTTTT. Protein: CASAIQGPNTGELFF.

The rearrangement uses TRBV9 and TRBJ2-3, with a tentative D call TRBD2 (6 bases). The length of the CDR3 is 16 residues. V was cut by 2 bases and J by 0 bases, with 13 bases left in between. The V gene's germline CDR1 is SGDLS and CDR2 YYNGEE. In nucleotides, the CDR3 is TGTGCCAGCAGCGTCTCTTCCGGACTAAGCACAGATACGCAGTATTTT. Its translation is CASSVSSGLSTDTQYF.

The CDR3: CATSRGVNGGGRRETQYF. The CDR3 coding sequence is TGTGCCACCAGCAGAGGGGTTAATGGGGGAGGGCGACGAGAGACCCAGTACTTC. This chain connects TRBV15 to TRBJ2-5, with 7 bases fitting TRBD2. V was pared by 1 base and J by 4 bases, with 15 bases of the junction left unmatched. Germline V CDR1 and CDR2: LNHNV, YYDKDF (reference sequence). This CDR3 comprises 18 residues.

V usage is TRBV27 and J usage is TRBJ1-2, with 8 bases aligning to TRBD1. From germline, CDR1 is MNHEY and CDR2 SMNVEV (reference sequence). CDR3 length equals 15 residues. After removal of 3 bases from V and 2 bases from J, the junction contained 5 bases not matched to a gene. CDR3 nucleotides: TGTGCCAGCAGTTTTTTAGGGGACAGGAACTATGGCTACACCTTC. Amino acids: CASSFLGDRNYGYTF.

The chain recombines TRBV5-1 with TRBJ2-1, with 14 bases that match TRBD2. J gave up 2 bases and V 3 bases, and 1 base lay outside the gene matches. The germline V gene has CDR1 SGHRS and CDR2 YFSETQ. The CDR3 loop spans 16 amino acids. This CDR3 is CASSSGLAGAYNEQFF. The CDR3 coding sequence is TGCGCCAGCAGCTCGGGACTAGCGGGAGCCTACAATGAGCAGTTCTTC.

The V call is TRBV9, the J call TRBJ2-1; 7 bases map to TRBD2. The V segment lost 0 bases and the J segment 6 bases; nucleotides outside the gene matches: 6. Germline CDR1 is SGDLS and CDR2 is YYNGEE. This CDR3 has 15 residues. CDR3 sequence (DNA): TGTGCCAGCAGCGTAGAGGGCGGGAGAGGCAATGAGCAGTTCTTC. Its translation: CASSVEGGRGNEQFF.

Notes on this clone: Mismatch with germline at one junction end may stem from a read error. The rearrangement uses TRBV15 and TRBJ1-4, with D unclear. This CDR3 has 13 amino acids. The germline V gene has CDR1 LNHNV and CDR2 YYDKDF (reference sequence). The CDR3 DNA follows: TGTGCCACCAGCAGCAGGCCTAACGAAAAACTGTTTTTT. Its translation: CATSSRPNEKLFF.

The chain links TRBV11-3 to TRBJ1-4; weak D call: TRBD1 (6 bases). V lost 4 bases, J lost 3 bases, and 18 bases lay in between. The CDR3 covers 17 residues. Looked up from germline, CDR1 is SGHNT and CDR2 is YENEEA. Here the CDR3 DNA reads TGTGCCAGCAGCTCCCAACTCGGGGCAGGGGCTAATGAAAAACTGTTTTTT. This translates into CASSSQLGAGANEKLFF. Filled out from reference TRBV11-3 and TRBJ1-4, the complete variable domain reads EAGVVQSPRYKIIEKKQPVAFWCNPISGHNTLYWYLQNLGQGPELLIRYENEEAVDDSQLPKDRFSAERLKGVDSTLKIQPAELGDSAVYLCASSSQLGAGANEKLFFGSGTQLSVL.

This clone was detected a few times. This chain links TRBV7-9 with TRBJ2-7; TRBD1 aligns across 10 bases. Germline V lookup: CDR1 SEHNR, CDR2 FQNEAQ (reference sequence). The V and J ends lost 10 bases and 1 base, in that order; junction bases with no gene match: 7. This CDR3 region has 14 residues. The CDR3 DNA reads TGTGCCACATCACGGGACAGGGGATCCTACGAGCAGTACTTC. Translated, it gives CATSRDRGSYEQYF.

The chain has TRBV7-2 and TRBJ2-1; 9 bases are a match to TRBD1. CDR1 and CDR2 from the germline V gene are SGHTA and FQGNSA. CDR3 length: 17 amino acids. With V trimmed by 5 bases and J by 6 bases, 14 bases remained unmatched. In nucleotides, the CDR3 is TGTGCCAGCAGCCAACTCACAGGGGGCTCGAAAAGCAATGAGCAGTTCTTC. Translation: CASSQLTGGSKSNEQFF.

The V call is TRBV5-1, the J call TRBJ1-2; no firm D call. The CDR3 contains 13 residues. CDR1 and CDR2 (germline): SGHRS, YFSETQ. V shed 0 bases and J shed 8 bases, with 11 bases lying between them. CDR3 amino acids: CASSLEGRGGYTF. In nucleotides, the CDR3 is TGCGCCAGCAGCTTGGAAGGCCGGGGAGGCTACACCTTC.